This T cell receptor delta chain appears in the sequencing data of a study of gamma delta lymphoproliferative disorders and STAT genes. Study as a whole: Gamma-chain libraries were built from at least 50 ng of genomic DNA with the LymphoTrack Dx TCRG Assay. Whole-study results and caveats: Public or private status of leukemic clones needs confirmation. Most major patient clonotypes were shared with at least one healthy donor.

In the case of this clone: Its antigen is as yet unknown. The translation of this DNA and the TCRdb protein of a much larger clone differ at residue 4, probably owing to a read error; the protein shown here is translated from the DNA.

This CDR3 spans 18 amino acids. Germline-derived CDR1 and CDR2 are GEAIGNYY and EKD. TCRdb fed the multiplex PCR reads to CATT. The repertoire includes about 1,500 delta-chain clones, 2.9% of them detected once, and around 16% sits in the top ten. Genomic DNA from isolated PBMCs served as the sequencing template. Sequencing was performed on blood. This sequence originates from a human donor in good health. This rearrangement joins TRDV2 to TRDJ1, with 8 bases fitting TRDD3. CDR3 amino acids: CACNTGVYWGWYTDKLIF. CDR3 bases: TGTGCCTGTAACACCGGTGTTTACTGGGGGTGGTACACCGATAAACTCATCTTT.